This TCR beta chain was retrieved from a study of blood T cells in healthy people across ages. Turning to the study itself: Per every two T cells, about one barcoded beta molecule was captured by template switching.

Note on this clonotype: What it recognizes is unknown.

A J-beta primer mix and a sample-barcoded 5' primer were used in a second PCR of about 6 to 12 cycles. Each cDNA molecule was tagged by a template-switch adaptor that had 12 random nucleotides. Using its own MiXCR run on the 5' RACE reads, TCRdb lists one record per CDR3 protein. Altogether about 1.8 million distinct CDR3 sequences are present, around 50% being singletons, with the ten largest covering 2.1%. Study outcomes and limitations: Among T cells, TCR beta diversity per million cells dropped roughly linearly as age rose. Considered underestimates were the diversity estimates obtained from one million T cells.

The sequence came from a woman aged 40 to 50 in good health. The sequenced sample consisted of blood.

CDR3 in amino acids: CASSQDNLPSSYNSPLHF. The DNA of the CDR3 is TGTGCCAGCAGCCAAGATAACCTCCCGAGCTCCTATAATTCACCCCTCCACTTT. The chain employs TRBV4-2 and TRBJ1-6; D remains unclear. Germline CDR1 and CDR2: LGHNA and YNFKEQ. The ends were cut back, 0 bases at V and 0 bases at J, with 12 bases in the middle. This CDR3 is 18 amino acids long.